The 18 T cell receptor beta chains below were found in one sample sequenced in a study of PD-1 blockade in mismatch repair-deficient tumors. Produced via immunoSEQ multiplex PCR; TCRdb's table is partial and in-frame only. The sample yields around 100,000 clones, 82% seen once. The specimen was peripheral blood, collected roughly 35 weeks after starting pembrolizumab. These receptor sequences come from an adult with mismatch repair-deficient cancer.

The chain joins TRBV18 to TRBJ1-1; unclear D gene. This CDR3 is built from 13 residues. The germline V gene has CDR1 KGHSH and CDR2 LQKENI. Trimming stripped 0 bases from V and 4 bases from J, with 6 bases between. The CDR3 here is CASSPPAGTEAFF. CDR3 sequence (DNA): TGTGCCAGCTCACCACCGGCAGGCACTGAAGCTTTCTTT.

In its sample, this clone was seen a few times. The V gene is TRBV7-9, the J gene TRBJ1-2; maybe TRBD1 (5 bases). Trimming cost V 5 bases and J 2 bases, with 9 bases left between them. This CDR3 contains 13 residues. The germline gives CDR1 SEHNR, CDR2 FQNEAQ (reference sequence). The CDR3 region is CASSGTVNYGYTF. CDR3 DNA: TGTGCCAGCAGCGGGACGGTGAACTATGGCTACACCTTC.

This rearrangement joins TRBV4-1 to TRBJ2-1; D is undetermined. The germline V gene has CDR1 MGHRA and CDR2 YSYEKL. The CDR3 contains 16 residues. V lost 4 bases and J lost 2, with 15 bases in between. The CDR3 protein is CASSPEPYTPYNEQFF. The CDR3 DNA reads as TGCGCCAGCAGCCCTGAGCCCTATACCCCCTACAATGAGCAGTTCTTC.

The chain carries TRBV6-4 and TRBJ2-1, with a tentative D call TRBD2 (6 bases). This CDR3 has 18 residues. CDR1 is MRHNA, CDR2 SNTAGT, per germline. The V gene lost 2 bases and the J gene lost 0 bases, with 17 bases spanning the gap. The CDR3 DNA sequence: TGTGCCAGCAGTGACCTCCTCCTTCGGGAGATCTCCTACAATGAGCAGTTCTTC. Translation gives CASSDLLLREISYNEQFF.

The rearrangement uses TRBV10-1 and TRBJ2-7; possibly TRBD1 or TRBD2 for D (6 bases each). Germline V gene data show CDR1 as WNHNN and CDR2 as SYGVQD (reference sequence). The CDR3 runs to 15 residues. The V gene lost 0 bases and the J gene lost 3 bases, with 12 bases spanning the gap. The chain's CDR3 is CASSESAGHLYEQYF. CDR3 coding DNA: TGCGCCAGCAGTGAGTCTGCGGGACACCTCTACGAGCAGTACTTC.

This clone was recorded only once. The J gene is TRBJ2-7, the V gene TRBV6-5; TRBD2 agrees at 10 bases. The germline gives CDR1 MNHEY, CDR2 SVGAGI. Germline trimming cut 2 bases from V and 3 bases from J; bases unmatched to any gene: 1. The CDR3 contains 14 residues. DNA for the CDR3: TGTGCCAGCAGTTACCTAGCGGGGGACTACGAGCAGTACTTC. Amino acid sequence: CASSYLAGDYEQYF.

V usage is TRBV7-9 and J usage is TRBJ2-3, with D hard to call. V lost 5 bases to trimming and J lost 5 bases, with 14 bases between them. Germline V CDR1 and CDR2: SEHNR, FQNEAQ (reference sequence). CDR3 length: 14 residues. The CDR3 loop is CASSPPTSRDTQYF. DNA for the CDR3: TGTGCCAGCAGCCCTCCGACCAGCCGAGATACGCAGTATTTT.

The chain recombines TRBV18 with TRBJ2-1; TRBD1 agrees at 9 bases. The CDR3 sequence is 15 residues long. Germline values: CDR1 KGHSH, CDR2 LQKENI. V lost 4 bases to trimming and J lost 5 bases; unmatched junction nucleotides: 6. CDR3 region: CASSRRTGEDNEQFF. The CDR3 region has the DNA TGTGCCAGCTCACGCCGGACAGGGGAAGACAATGAGCAGTTCTTC.

The V gene is TRBV6-5, the J gene TRBJ1-1; D not resolved. V was shortened by 0 bases and J by 1 base, with 9 bases between the two germline ends. Germline CDR1 MNHEY, CDR2 SVGAGI. This CDR3 has 15 amino acids. In DNA, the CDR3 is TGTGCCAGCAGTTACTCGGAATTTCGGAACACTGAAGCTTTCTTT. Protein: CASSYSEFRNTEAFF.

This sequence joins TRBV27 and TRBJ1-5, with D maybe TRBD1 (6 bases). This CDR3 spans 16 amino acids. The ends were cut back, 5 bases at V and 3 bases at J, with 17 bases in the middle. Germline values: CDR1 MNHEY, CDR2 SMNVEV (reference sequence). CDR3 loop: CASSLTRTENNQPQHF. The CDR3 nucleotides are TGTGCCAGCAGTCTAACCAGGACAGAAAACAATCAGCCCCAGCATTTT.

As regards this clone: At one of its ends the junction is not consistent with the germline gene, which may arise from a read error. The rearrangement uses TRBV7-7 and TRBJ2-1; TRBD2 might be the D (6 bases). The CDR3 spans 14 residues. CDR1 is SSHAT, CDR2 FNYEAQ, per germline (reference sequence). CDR3 residues: CASSFKETSGAQFF. The CDR3 region has the DNA TGTGCTAGCAGCTTTAAGGAGACTAGTGGGGCGCAGTTCTTC.

The chain is built from TRBV13 and TRBJ1-2, with 8 positions matching TRBD1. Trimming cost V 0 bases and J 5 bases; bases outside gene matches: 8. The germline CDR1 and CDR2 sequences are PRHDT and FYEKMQ (reference sequence). This CDR3 comprises 16 residues. CDR3 protein: CASSLGPQGAWYGYTF. CDR3 nucleotides: TGTGCCAGCAGCTTAGGCCCTCAGGGGGCGTGGTATGGCTACACCTTC. Complete variable domain (other parts from reference TRBV13 and TRBJ1-2): AAGVIQSPRHLIKEKRETATLKCYPIPRHDTVYWYQQGPGQDPQFLISFYEKMQSDKGSIPDRFSAQQFSDYHSELNMSSLELGDSALYFCASSLGPQGAWYGYTFGSGTRLTVV.

The J gene is TRBJ2-3, the V gene TRBV19, with 11 bases aligning to TRBD1. Germline V lookup: CDR1 LNHDA, CDR2 SQIVND (reference sequence). V lost 6 bases and J lost 3; bases outside the gene matches: 8. This CDR3 spans 16 amino acids. The CDR3 loop is CASRAGQGVLTDTQYF. CDR3 in DNA: TGTGCCAGTAGGGCGGGACAGGGGGTTTTGACAGATACGCAGTATTTT.

This chain links TRBV7-2 with TRBJ2-5, with D perhaps matching TRBD1 (6 bases). The length of the CDR3 is 13 residues. Germline V gives CDR1 SGHTA, CDR2 FQGNSA. The CDR3 sequence is CATGTGRGETQYF. In nucleotides, the CDR3 is TGTGCTACGGGCACGGGCAGGGGAGAGACCCAGTACTTC.

This chain connects TRBV18 to TRBJ2-4; D may be TRBD1 (5 bases). V was shortened by 0 bases and J by 7 bases, with 16 bases between the two germline ends. Germline V lookup: CDR1 KGHSH, CDR2 LQKENI. CDR3 length equals 16 residues. The CDR3 here is CASSPPSLQGGNIQYF. For the CDR3, the DNA is TGTGCCAGCTCACCACCCAGTTTGCAGGGTGGGAACATTCAGTACTTC.

The chain links TRBV5-1 to TRBJ2-7; D is uncertain. In germline, CDR1 is SGHRS, CDR2 YFSETQ. V was pared by 2 bases and J by 2 bases, with 11 bases between. The CDR3 has 14 residues. The CDR3 here is CASSFQTRTYEQYF. The DNA of the CDR3 is TGCGCCAGCAGCTTCCAAACAAGGACCTACGAGCAGTACTTC. The entire variable domain, with the rest obtained from reference TRBV5-1 and TRBJ2-7, is as follows: KAGVTQTPRYLIKTRGQQVTLSCSPISGHRSVSWYQQTPGQGLQFLFEYFSETQRNKGNFPGRFSGRQFSNSRSEMNVSTLELGDSALYLCASSFQTRTYEQYFGPGTRLTVT.

The rearrangement uses TRBV6-5 and TRBJ1-2; no reliable D call. Per germline, CDR1 MNHEY and CDR2 SVGAGI. V shed 3 bases and J shed 0 bases, with 11 bases lying between them. The CDR3 is made up of 15 amino acids. The CDR3: CASSYDTSPNYGYTF. The CDR3 DNA reads TGTGCCAGCAGTTATGATACAAGTCCTAACTATGGCTACACCTTC.

The chain uses TRBV10-1 and TRBJ2-1; D is tentatively TRBD1 or TRBD2 (5 bases each). V gave up 2 bases and J gave up 3 bases, with 14 bases separating them. The CDR3 is made up of 16 amino acids. CDR1 and CDR2 from the germline V gene are WNHNN and SYGVQD (reference sequence). The CDR3 DNA is TGCGCCAGCAGTGAGGCTCAGGGACGGGGCTACAATGAGCAGTTCTTC. Translated, it gives CASSEAQGRGYNEQFF.